This TCR beta chain was captured in a study of beta chain features in type 1 diabetes listed by TCRdb under 2018. For context, the study as a whole: Mean age, gender distribution, total cell number and subset yield were not different between patients and healthy donors. A total of around 110,000,000 sorted cells were examined across all samples, and RNA yield correlated strongly with the number of cells per subset. In the study, TCRB repertoires of sorted circulating CD4+ T cell subsets from recently diagnosed type 1 diabetes patients were compared with those of matched healthy donors. Regulatory and stem cell-like memory subsets were isolated from only 8 patients and 8 healthy donors, whereas naive and central memory subsets came from all 30 or so donors.

The CDR3 contains 14 residues, cysteine and phenylalanine counted. Only the CDR3 region is kept as DNA, spanning 42 bases read in frame from base 1. CDR1 and CDR2, looked up from the germline V gene, are ENHRY and SYGVKD. This clone has more than one count but fewer than ten. The antigen it recognizes is unknown. Base qualities were left out, and no much larger clone turns up one base away. All of the isolated RNA was reverse transcribed with the High Capacity cDNA Reverse Transcription Kit, so expressed TCRB transcripts were sequenced. Deep immunoSEQ sequencing was performed on naive, central memory and regulatory T cell samples, with an average of about 3.6 million total reads per sample. Sorted cells were lysed in RLT buffer, and RNA was extracted using DNase-treated RNeasy Micro or Mini kits according to cell number. To prevent cross-contamination, each cell subset was processed individually, whereas patient and healthy donor samples were processed jointly. The immunoSEQ multiplex PCR was used to amplify TCRB sequences from cDNA, generating 87-bp fragments that spanned the CDR3 region. Amplicons were sequenced on the Illumina HiSeq platform. In the paper's pipeline: PCR bias was corrected computationally using synthetic template baselines, and reads within Hamming distance 2 were collapsed, with unmergeable singletons discarded. By aligning reads against IMGT, V, D and J genes, CDR3 length, and insertions or deletions at six rearrangement sites were assigned. Within each subset, clonotype counts were normalized to the number of sorted cells before true diversity and Gini coefficients were calculated with the tcR R package. Repertoire sharing was quantified using the overlap coefficient calculated on TCRB nucleotide sequences. What TCRdb holds here is the immuneACCESS table cut down to in-frame rearrangements. Part of the clones is not present; checked against another copy, under half of the missing clones reflect an unresolved V gene, and the others are unexplained. V, J and clone size derive from that table, while D and trimming were established from the DNA sequence. In this sample the table shows around 340,000 clones, around 8% of which occur a single time. The ten largest clonotypes hold more than 0.4% of the sample.

Each donor gave one peripheral blood draw, averaging approximately 0.11 L, which was collected into heparinised tubes. A BD FACSAria II and a panel including CD45RO, CCR7, CD25, CD127, CD95 and CD27 were used to sort naive, central memory, regulatory and stem cell-like memory CD4+ T cells. Every sorted population had a purity above 95%. PBMCs were separated immediately by Lymphoprep density gradient centrifugation and were stained directly, without being cultured. To minimize batch effects, samples were stained and sorted in pairs, one healthy donor with one patient per experiment. Summary of the overall study and its limitations: Type 1 diabetes patients showed a moderate but significant shortening of TCRB CDR3 length in all four CD4+ subsets. Naive, central memory and regulatory TCRB repertoires appeared to be more similar among patients than among healthy donors. Because cDNA was sequenced instead of genomic DNA, activated cells with high expression could be over-represented, although the groups did not differ in activation or CD3 levels. At VDJ recombination sites, type 1 diabetes patients had fewer insertions and more deleted nucleotides, which implies abnormalities in thymic rearrangement. Because small numbers of individuals were included in the HLA sub-analyses, any influence of HLA type on TCRB rearrangement was left unresolved. PCR may preferentially amplify shorter templates, but because patient and control samples were amplified and corrected together, any resulting skew would affect both groups equally.

The origin of this receptor is a woman under 30 in good health. The chain is assembled from TRBV10-3 and TRBJ2-5; a tentative D match to TRBD2 spans 5 bases. With the DNA end fitting TRBJ2-4 better, the J assignment may be wrong. Sequencing was carried out using central memory CD4+ T cells from blood. The bases read TGTGCCATCAGTGGCGGCGAGGGTTGGAGCATTCAGTACTTC. Its coded protein is CAISGGEGWSIQYF.